This T cell receptor (beta chain) derives from a study of Tregs in tolerant kidney transplant recipients. About this clone: Its antigen is not known.

Study-wide findings and caveats: Activated donor B cell expansion appeared to reveal the most relevant donor-specific TCRbeta repertoire. Nucleotide sequences could not be compared across some patients' samples due to primer changes.

The method was immunoSEQ multiplex PCR; TCRdb's version includes in-frame clones alone and lacks a portion of them. The data include some 29,000 clones; the top ten clones carry 1.8%. Related graft donors supplied nonmyeloablative bone marrow transplants, and mixed chimerism was transient. Unstimulated regulatory T cells (CD4+CD25+CD127-), CD4+CD25- non-regulatory cells, CD4 and CD8 cells were FACS-sorted from thawed PBMCs. The source was CD4+ T cells from blood (PBMCs), collected 24 months after the transplant. The clonotype was recovered from a human patient who received a combined kidney and bone marrow transplant. Among the T cells, some may be from the graft donor.

The covered CDR3 bases are TGTGCCATCAGCGGGACAGGGCTAGAGACC. This sequence encodes CAISGTGLET. The entire CDR3 protein reads CAISGTGLETQYF. The chain couples TRBV10-3 to TRBJ2-5; the match to TRBD1 covers 9 bases. The read terminates 3 residues ahead of where the CDR3 ends, so the germline J gene completes it. V dropped 6 bases and J dropped 4; count of bases not matched to a gene: 3. This CDR3 contains 13 residues. Germline assignment: CDR1 ENHRY and CDR2 SYGVKD.